This TCR beta chain appears in the sequencing data of a study of OX40 agonist ivuxolimab in advanced cancers. Method: immunoSEQ multiplex PCR; TCRdb's copy keeps in-frame clones and lacks some. The table lists approximately 11,000 clones, 69% of them singletons. Germline values: CDR1 MNHEY, CDR2 SMNVEV (reference sequence). The CDR3 is 16 residues long. The ends were cut back, 0 bases at V and 4 bases at J, with 15 bases in the middle. In the case of this clone: Antigen specificity is unknown.

Drawing of blood for sampling happened at baseline, at cycle 4 day 1, and at cycle 7 day 1. Study-wide points: Partial responders treated at 0.1-3.0 mg/kg exhibited clonal expansion among the lowest measured. CD8+ T cells were the subset that, on average, had more expanded clones than CD4+. Both blood CD4+ and CD8+ T cells showed clonal growth by week 6 at 0.1 to 3.0 mg/kg.

This sequence was found in an adult with an advanced solid tumor such as melanoma, head and neck, liver or kidney cancer. V gene TRBV27 combines with J gene TRBJ1-2; D is possibly TRBD1 (6 bases). This specimen was CD4+ or CD8+ T cells sorted from blood, taken in a trial of the OX40 agonist ivuxolimab. The CDR3 region has the DNA TGTGCCAGCAGTTTATCTTCCCAGGGGCCGAGCTATGGCTACACCTTC. It specifies CASSLSSQGPSYGYTF.